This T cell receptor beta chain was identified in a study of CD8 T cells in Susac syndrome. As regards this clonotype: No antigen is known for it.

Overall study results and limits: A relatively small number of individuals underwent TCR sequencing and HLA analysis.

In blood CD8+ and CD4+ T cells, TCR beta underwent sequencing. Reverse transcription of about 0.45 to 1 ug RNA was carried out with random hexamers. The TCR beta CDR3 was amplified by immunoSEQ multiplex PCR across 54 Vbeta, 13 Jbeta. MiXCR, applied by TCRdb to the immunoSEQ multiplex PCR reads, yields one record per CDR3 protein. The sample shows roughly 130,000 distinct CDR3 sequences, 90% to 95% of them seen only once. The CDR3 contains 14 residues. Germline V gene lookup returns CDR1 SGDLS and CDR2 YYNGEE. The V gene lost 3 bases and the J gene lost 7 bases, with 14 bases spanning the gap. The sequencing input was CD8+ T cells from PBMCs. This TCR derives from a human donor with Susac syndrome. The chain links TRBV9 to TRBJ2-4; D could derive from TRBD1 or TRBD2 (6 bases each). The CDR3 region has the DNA TGTGCCAGCAGCGCCGGGGGCGGCGCGAACATTCAGTACTTC. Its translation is CASSAGGGANIQYF.